The 25 T cell receptor beta chains below were found in one sample sequenced in a study of PD-1 blockade in classical Hodgkin lymphoma. Sequencing used immunoSEQ multiplex PCR; TCRdb keeps in-frame clones, though not all of them. Of 50,000 to 85,000 clones in the sample, 71% were seen once. All patients relapsed after autologous stem cell transplantation, and brentuximab vedotin exposure varied. This material consisted of peripheral blood mononuclear cells (PBMCs), taken before the second cycle of nivolumab. The origin of the receptors is a human donor with classical Hodgkin lymphoma.

There are a few counts of this clone. The J gene is TRBJ2-7, the V gene TRBV11-2; TRBD1 matches at 11 bases. The CDR3 sequence is 15 residues long. The J segment lost 3 bases and the V segment lost 4 bases, leaving 5 bases of the junction unmatched. The germline V gene encodes CDR1 SGHAT and CDR2 FQNNGV. CDR3 sequence: CASSSRTGGFYEQYF. The CDR3, as DNA: TGTGCCAGCAGCTCCCGGACAGGGGGCTTCTACGAGCAGTACTTC.

The chain uses TRBV10-3 and TRBJ2-7, with 8 bases matching TRBD2. The CDR3 has 14 amino acids. From germline, CDR1 is ENHRY and CDR2 SYGVKD. The V segment lost 5 bases and the J segment 6 bases; nucleotides outside the gene matches: 9. The CDR3 spells CAISKREGTIEQYF. CDR3 DNA sequence: TGTGCCATCAGTAAACGGGAGGGAACTATCGAGCAGTACTTC.

The rearrangement joins TRBV4-1 to TRBJ2-7; D is unresolved. Trimming left V 4 bases short and J 2 bases short, with 18 bases between. CDR3 length: 16 amino acids. CDR1 is MGHRA and CDR2 is YSYEKL in the germline V gene. The DNA for the CDR3 is TGCGCCAGCAGCCCGGAAGAGAGGAGTCAAGCCTACGAGCAGTACTTC. It translates to CASSPEERSQAYEQYF.

The chain combines TRBV10-3 with TRBJ1-1; TRBD1 might be the D (6 bases). V was clipped by 7 bases and J by 1 base, with 13 bases between them. The V gene's germline CDR1 is ENHRY and CDR2 SYGVKD. This CDR3 spans 14 amino acids. The CDR3 spells CAINQGHPNTEAFF. In DNA form, the CDR3 reads TGTGCCATCAATCAGGGACACCCGAACACTGAAGCTTTCTTT.

This clone came up once. The V and J genes are TRBV28 and TRBJ1-1; D remains ambiguous. The CDR3 is 14 amino acids. Germline V lookup: CDR1 MDHEN, CDR2 SYDVKM. V was cut by 4 bases and J by 6 bases, with 15 bases left in between. The CDR3 nucleotides are TGTGCCAGCAGTTCCAAGGGCCCCTGGGCTGAAGCTTTCTTT. Translating gives CASSSKGPWAEAFF.

The chain joins TRBV5-1 to TRBJ2-1; 7 positions match TRBD2. Germline CDR1 and CDR2: SGHRS and YFSETQ. The CDR3 is 16 residues long. V was clipped by 0 bases and J by 3 bases; unmatched bases: 6. Here the CDR3 DNA reads TGCGCCAGCAGCTTGGAAGGCGGGAGATACTACAATGAGCAGTTCTTC. Its translation: CASSLEGGRYYNEQFF. Full variable domain (rest looked up from reference TRBV5-1 and TRBJ2-1): KAGVTQTPRYLIKTRGQQVTLSCSPISGHRSVSWYQQTPGQGLQFLFEYFSETQRNKGNFPGRFSGRQFSNSRSEMNVSTLELGDSALYLCASSLEGGRYYNEQFFGPGTRLTVL.

V gene TRBV7-8 combines with J gene TRBJ2-1, with 11 positions matching TRBD2. Germline V CDR1 and CDR2: SGHVS, FQNEAQ. CDR3 length equals 16 residues. The V segment lost 5 bases and the J segment 5 bases; nucleotides outside the gene matches: 8. The CDR3 DNA reads TGTGCCAGCAGCCTGATCCTGGGACTAGCGGACAATGAGCAGTTCTTC. Residues: CASSLILGLADNEQFF.

This rearrangement joins TRBV4-1 to TRBJ1-1; 9 nucleotides align to TRBD1. The germline V gene has CDR1 MGHRA and CDR2 YSYEKL. J lost 5 bases, V lost 1 base, and 8 bases had no gene match. This CDR3 is 16 amino acids long. For the CDR3, the DNA is TGCGCCAGCAGCCAAGTTACAGGGGGCGGTGGGACTGAAGCTTTCTTT. This gives the protein CASSQVTGGGGTEAFF.

The chain has TRBV11-2 and TRBJ2-3; 12 positions match TRBD2. Germline CDR1 and CDR2: SGHAT and FQNNGV. The CDR3 is 17 residues long. The J segment lost 0 bases and the V segment lost 3 bases, leaving 4 bases of the junction unmatched. The CDR3: CASSLTSGSPSTDTQYF. CDR3 nucleotides: TGTGCCAGCAGCTTGACTAGCGGGAGCCCCAGCACAGATACGCAGTATTTT.

The chain carries TRBV5-6 and TRBJ1-2, with 7 bases identical to TRBD1. CDR3 length: 13 residues. The V and J ends lost 0 bases and 8 bases, in that order; junction bases with no gene match: 4. Germline V CDR1 and CDR2: SGHDT, YYEEEE. Here the CDR3 reads CASSLGQGGGYTF. The CDR3 coding sequence is TGTGCCAGCAGCTTGGGGCAGGGGGGCGGCTACACCTTC.

The sample holds one count of this clone. The rearrangement joins TRBV7-6 to TRBJ2-6; D possibly matches TRBD1 or TRBD2 (6 bases each). Looked up from germline, CDR1 is SGHVS and CDR2 is FNYEAQ. V gave up 2 bases and J gave up 0 bases, with 14 bases separating them. There are 18 residues in the CDR3. CDR3 bases: TGTGCCAGCAGCTTAAGTACAGGGAGGCCCTCTGGGGCCAACGTCCTGACTTTC. It encodes CASSLSTGRPSGANVLTF. The whole variable domain, filled in from reference TRBV7-6 and TRBJ2-6, reads GAGVSQSPRYKVTKRGQDVALRCDPISGHVSLYWYRQALGQGPEFLTYFNYEAQQDKSGLPNDRFSAERPEGSISTLTIQRTEQRDSAMYRCASSLSTGRPSGANVLTFGAGSRLTVL.

There are a few counts of this clone. The genes are TRBV6-5 and TRBJ1-6, with a possible D match to TRBD1 (5 bases). The CDR3 is 12 amino acids. Trimming took off 5 bases at V and 10 bases at J, with 9 bases between the two ends. Per the germline V gene, CDR1 is MNHEY and CDR2 is SVGAGI. CDR3 in DNA: TGTGCCAGCAGTGGGGGGGGATCACCCCTCCACTTT. This translates into CASSGGGSPLHF.

This clone is a singleton in its sample. The V gene is TRBV25-1, the J gene TRBJ2-7; TRBD2 aligns across 7 bases. The V gene end was trimmed by 4 bases and the J gene end by 6 bases; junction bases not matched to a gene: 6. The CDR3 runs 13 residues. Germline V gives CDR1 MGHDK, CDR2 SYGVNS. CDR3 nucleotides: TGTGCCAGCAGTGCGGCGGGAGTTGGCGAGCAGTACTTC. This codes for CASSAAGVGEQYF.

The J gene is TRBJ1-3, the V gene TRBV15; a weak D match, TRBD1 (5 bases). V was shortened by 3 bases and J by 0 bases, with 15 bases between the two germline ends. In germline, CDR1 is LNHNV, CDR2 YYDKDF (reference sequence). The CDR3 consists of 17 residues. CDR3 loop: CATSRVGTVSSGNTIYF. The CDR3 nucleotides read TGTGCCACCAGCAGGGTCGGGACTGTGAGCTCTGGAAACACCATATATTTT.

The chain is built from TRBV11-2 and TRBJ1-3; a weak D match, TRBD1 (6 bases). The CDR3 is 15 amino acids. CDR1 SGHAT and CDR2 FQNNGV come from the germline V gene. V shed 0 bases and J shed 8 bases, with 14 bases lying between them. The CDR3 region is CASSLDYGGPDTIYF. The DNA of the CDR3 is TGTGCCAGCAGCTTAGATTATGGGGGGCCAGACACCATATATTTT.

The chain carries TRBV4-2 and TRBJ2-5; a possible D gene is TRBD2 (7 bases). CDR1 and CDR2 (germline): LGHNA, YNFKEQ. CDR3 size: 14 residues. V lost 5 bases and J 6 bases, leaving 16 bases between the germline ends. CDR3: CASSLLAGGQTQYF. The CDR3 bases are TGTGCCAGCAGCTTATTGGCCGGGGGGCAGACCCAGTACTTC.

There are a few counts of this clone. V and J are TRBV28 and TRBJ2-7; TRBD2 aligns across 8 bases. The germline CDR1 and CDR2 sequences are MDHEN and SYDVKM. The CDR3 runs 14 residues. The junction had 10 bases not matched to a gene; V was cut back by 9 bases and J by 3 bases. The CDR3 loop reads CASGGGLAFYEQYF. CDR3 bases: TGTGCCAGTGGGGGAGGACTAGCATTCTACGAGCAGTACTTC.

This clone was seen a handful of times. The chain links TRBV7-6 to TRBJ2-3, with 7 bases identical to TRBD2. CDR1 is SGHVS, CDR2 FNYEAQ, per germline. The J segment lost 1 base and the V segment lost 4 bases, leaving 8 bases of the junction unmatched. The CDR3 has 16 residues. CDR3 sequence (DNA): TGTGCCAGCAGCTCCTCGACTGCGGGGGGCACAGATACGCAGTATTTT. Its translation: CASSSSTAGGTDTQYF.

This clone was picked up a small number of times. This chain joins TRBV25-1 and TRBJ2-7, with TRBD1 as a possible D gene (6 bases). The CDR3 consists of 14 residues. V was cut by 3 bases and J by 6 bases, with 15 bases left in between. Germline loops: CDR1 MGHDK, CDR2 SYGVNS. As DNA, the CDR3 is TGTGCCAGCAGTGACCCCACAGGGATTGGCGAGCAGTACTTC. It encodes CASSDPTGIGEQYF.

V and J are TRBV6-1 and TRBJ1-3, with D tentatively TRBD1 (5 bases). V was clipped by 7 bases and J by 2 bases, with 15 bases between them. The CDR3 covers 15 residues. Looked up from germline, CDR1 is MNHNS and CDR2 is SASEGT. In DNA, the CDR3 is TGTGCCAGCAAGACGGCAGGGAGCCCTGGAAACACCATATATTTT. It yields the protein CASKTAGSPGNTIYF.

The chain joins TRBV6-6 to TRBJ2-3; 10 bases map to TRBD2. This CDR3 contains 15 residues. V shed 6 bases, J shed 0 bases, and the junction held 3 bases outside the gene matches. CDR1 is MNHNY and CDR2 is SVGAGI in the germline V gene (reference sequence). CDR3 in amino acids: CASSRTSGSTDTQYF. The CDR3 bases are TGTGCCAGCAGCAGGACTAGCGGAAGCACAGATACGCAGTATTTT.

This chain uses TRBV18 with TRBJ2-5; possible D gene TRBD2, 5 bases. Deletions cut 1 base from V and 7 bases from J, with 10 bases between. Germline V gene data show CDR1 as KGHSH and CDR2 as LQKENI. This CDR3 has 13 residues. The CDR3: CASSPRREGTQYF. CDR3 sequence (DNA): TGTGCCAGCTCACCACGCAGAGAGGGGACCCAGTACTTC.

The DNA of the CDR3 is TGTGCCTGGAGTGTACAGGGATCCTCCTATAATTCACCCCTCCACTTT. Translated, it gives CAWSVQGSSYNSPLHF. The chain links TRBV30 to TRBJ1-6, with D perhaps TRBD1 (6 bases). Germline CDR1 GTSNPN, CDR2 SVGIG (reference sequence). V lost 0 bases, J lost 0 bases, and 9 bases lay in between. The CDR3 has 16 amino acids. Complete variable domain (other parts from reference TRBV30 and TRBJ1-6): SQTIHQWPATLVQPVGSPLSLECTVEGTSNPNLYWYRQAAGRGLQLLFYSVGIGQISSEVPQNLSASRPQDRQFILSSKKLLLSDSGFYLCAWSVQGSSYNSPLHFGNGTRLTVT.

In its sample, this clone was seen many times. V gene TRBV30 combines with J gene TRBJ2-1, with D tentatively TRBD2 (6 bases). The CDR3 has 16 amino acids. Germline-derived CDR1 and CDR2 are GTSNPN and SVGIG (reference sequence). The V end was cut by 0 bases, the J end by 5 bases, with 17 bases between. Here the CDR3 DNA reads TGTGCCTGGAGTGTAATAAGTTGGAGGGACGACAATGAGCAGTTCTTC. Protein product: CAWSVISWRDDNEQFF.

V gene TRBV5-1 combines with J gene TRBJ1-1; the D gene is possibly TRBD1 (5 bases). Germline V gives CDR1 SGHRS, CDR2 YFSETQ. This CDR3 region has 15 residues. V was trimmed by 0 bases and J by 3 bases, leaving 12 bases between them. In nucleotides, the CDR3 is TGCGCCAGCAGCTTGGAAGGGGTTGCGGACACTGAAGCTTTCTTT. This encodes CASSLEGVADTEAFF.